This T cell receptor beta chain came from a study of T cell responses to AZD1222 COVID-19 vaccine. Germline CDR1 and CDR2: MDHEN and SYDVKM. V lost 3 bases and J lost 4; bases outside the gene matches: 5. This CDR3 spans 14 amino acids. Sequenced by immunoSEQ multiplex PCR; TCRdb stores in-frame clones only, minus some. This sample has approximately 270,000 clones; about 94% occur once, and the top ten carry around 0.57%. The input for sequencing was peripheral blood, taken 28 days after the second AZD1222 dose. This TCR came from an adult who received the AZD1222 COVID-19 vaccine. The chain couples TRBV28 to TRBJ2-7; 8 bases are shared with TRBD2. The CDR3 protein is CASSLGTRGYEQYF. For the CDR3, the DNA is TGTGCCAGCAGTTTGGGGACTAGGGGATACGAGCAGTACTTC.